The following is a T cell receptor beta chain sequence with its context. Its antigen remains unidentified. This sequence may be a read error, since a much larger clone differs from it by one base. V gave up 0 bases and J gave up 3 bases, with 7 bases separating them. Germline CDR1 SGHNT, CDR2 YYREEE (reference sequence). The CDR3 extends over 13 amino acids. Repertoires were generated with immunoSEQ multiplex PCR, while TCRdb's copy carries only in-frame clones and drops some. The sample holds 300,000 to 400,000 clones; just over 85% are singletons and the top ten take under 2%. The sample originates from a study of Ad26.COV2.S vaccination and SARS-CoV-2 variants. About the study: Into the muscle, Ad26.COV2.S was dosed once or twice, 56 days apart.

Points from the study as a whole: Vaccine recipients posted higher spike-specific TCR breadth than their placebo counterparts.

Treatment specified: around 19 received Ad26.COV2.S at low or high dose, single or two shots; about five received placebo; per-sample allocation not given. The samples date from day 63 after the first vaccine or placebo injection. At a Boston site, the person donating was an adult of 18-55 years. This vaccine is an Ad26 vector that expresses the Wuhan-strain SARS-CoV-2 spike. The chain uses TRBV5-4 and TRBJ2-7; D possibly corresponds to TRBD1 (6 bases). The TCR comes from a person aged 18-60 years who received the Ad26.COV2.S COVID-19 vaccine or a placebo. This specimen consisted of peripheral blood, obtained in a trial of Ad26.COV2.S vaccine versus placebo. The CDR3 region is CASSLDRVYEQYF. CDR3 DNA sequence: TGTGCCAGCAGCTTGGACAGGGTCTACGAGCAGTACTTC.